Here is one TCR beta chain with its context. This sample stems from a study of T cell responses to AZD1222 COVID-19 vaccine. The V end lost 7 bases, the J end lost 7 bases, and 14 bases lay between the germline ends. The CDR3 contains 14 residues. Germline V gene data show CDR1 as LNHDA and CDR2 as SQIVND (reference sequence). Produced via immunoSEQ multiplex PCR; TCRdb's table is partial and in-frame only. The sample lists 130,000 to 150,000 clones, approximately 90% occurring once. Sequenced here: peripheral blood, sampled 28 days after the second AZD1222 dose. The source of this sequence is an adult who received the AZD1222 COVID-19 vaccine. The J gene is TRBJ1-6, the V gene TRBV19; TRBD1 is a possible D gene (5 bases). The DNA of the CDR3 is TGTGCCAGTATGACGAGGGGTAGGAATTCACCCCTCCACTTT. This codes for CASMTRGRNSPLHF.